This T cell receptor (beta chain) was captured by sequencing in a study of T cell changes during pregnancy in multiple sclerosis. CDR3 length equals 14 residues. The V end was cut by 7 bases, the J end by 1 base, with 14 bases between. Germline values: CDR1 SNHLY, CDR2 FYNNEI. Using immunoSEQ multiplex PCR, the repertoire was profiled, and TCRdb retains in-frame clones only, with some absent. The sample holds approximately 120,000 clones, 96% seen once. V gene TRBV2 combines with J gene TRBJ2-7; the D gene is possibly TRBD2 (6 bases). The sample in question was peripheral blood, obtained after pregnancy. This TCR came from a female donor with multiple sclerosis, enrolled in a pregnancy study. The CDR3 coding sequence is TGTGCCAGCACTATCGGGAGCCCGTCCTACGAGCAGTACTTC. Its protein is CASTIGSPSYEQYF.